Following are 5 T cell receptor beta chains from one sample sequenced in a study of shared clonotypes between healthy human individuals. Sequencing was performed with immunoSEQ multiplex PCR; in TCRdb, only in-frame clones are kept and a portion is missing. The profile shows more than 900,000 clones, around 82% of them singletons. The sequenced sample consisted of memory CD4+ T cells from PBMCs. Subset described: CD45RA-negative fraction. The origin of the receptors is a man between 18 and 29 years old in good health. Some clones in this sample may be carry-over from other donors' samples.

Of note for this clone: In the same sample, other DNA sequences code for this CDR3. The genes are TRBV19 and TRBJ2-5, with 7 bases lining up with TRBD1. CDR1 is LNHDA and CDR2 is SQIVND in the germline V gene (reference sequence). Trimming took 1 base from V and 5 from J; bases not matched to a gene: 4. The CDR3 length is 14 residues. The CDR3 sequence: CASSIGGRGETQYF. The CDR3 region has the DNA TGTGCCAGTAGTATAGGGGGCAGGGGGGAGACCCAGTACTTC.

Only one count was recorded for this clone. The rearrangement uses TRBV18 and TRBJ2-7; the D gene is possibly TRBD1 (6 bases). This CDR3 is 15 amino acids long. Per germline, CDR1 KGHSH and CDR2 LQKENI. Between the trimmed V and J ends, which lost 3 bases and 0 bases, there was a span of 12 bases. CDR3 sequence reads: CASSPGQMSSYEQYF. CDR3 bases: TGTGCCAGCTCACCCGGACAGATGAGCTCCTACGAGCAGTACTTC.

The gene calls are TRBV27 and TRBJ2-7; 8 nucleotides align to TRBD1. This CDR3 contains 14 residues. Per germline, CDR1 MNHEY and CDR2 SMNVEV (reference sequence). Losses at the gene ends were 5 bases for V and 6 bases for J; bases not matched to a gene: 9. CDR3 DNA: TGTGCCAGCAGTCCACGGACAGGGCTCTCCGAGCAGTACTTC. As protein: CASSPRTGLSEQYF.

This rearrangement joins TRBV30 to TRBJ1-1; D possibly corresponds to TRBD1 (5 bases). V lost 0 bases, J lost 3 bases, and 14 bases lay in between. The CDR3 length is 15 residues. The V gene's germline CDR1 is GTSNPN and CDR2 SVGIG (reference sequence). The CDR3 spells CAWSVLKGSHTEAFF. The CDR3 DNA reads as TGTGCCTGGAGTGTACTTAAGGGGTCCCACACTGAAGCTTTCTTT.

This clone was counted a few times. The genes are TRBV15 and TRBJ2-1; TRBD1 agrees at 7 bases. The germline CDR1 and CDR2 sequences are LNHNV and YYDKDF (reference sequence). The ends lost 0 bases at V and 3 bases at J; junction bases unmatched: 2. This CDR3 region has 15 residues. The DNA for the CDR3 is TGTGCCACCAGCAGAGAGACAGGGTACTACAATGAGCAGTTCTTC. This encodes CATSRETGYYNEQFF.